This T cell receptor (beta chain) emerged from a study of early T cells in non-severe SARS-CoV-2 infection. For the study at large: From unsorted whole blood, bulk RNA was sequenced, and the chains remained unpaired. Study-wide points: Lookups in VDJdb leaned toward anti-spike CD8 responses and missed private and CD4 specificities.

Each single cDNA molecule received a unique molecular identifier. MiXCR was run by TCRdb on the 5' RACE reads, yielding one entry per CDR3 protein. Seen here are approximately 67,000 distinct CDR3 sequences, 9.1% observed once, and the top ten hold 2.5% to 3.5%. Remarks on this clonotype: The antigen remains unidentified.

V lost 3 bases, J lost 4 bases, and 12 bases lay in between. Germline V gives CDR1 MNHEY, CDR2 SVGAGI. This CDR3 has 15 amino acids. The chain is built from TRBV6-5 and TRBJ2-2; possible D gene TRBD1, 6 bases. The specimen was whole blood. This receptor was taken from an adult who was a healthcare worker with PCR-confirmed SARS-CoV-2 infection or an uninfected control (not recorded which). CDR3 bases: TGTGCCAGCAGTTATTCCGGGACACCCACCGGGGAGCTGTTTTTT. Translating gives CASSYSGTPTGELFF.